This note documents a single TCR beta chain sequence. Antigen unknown. These data come from a study of cytomegalovirus exposure and HLA in healthy donors. In germline, CDR1 is SGHNT, CDR2 YENEEA. The CDR3 has 14 amino acids. With 5 bases clipped from V and 6 bases from J, the junction kept 7 bases outside the gene matches. Healthy bone marrow donors made up the donors. This PCR relied on a set of 60 Vbeta primers and 13 Jbeta primers. Data came from immunoSEQ multiplex PCR; TCRdb stores just in-frame clones and leaves some out. Of 70,000 to 95,000 clones in the sample, 75% to 85% are singletons; the top ten hold 2% to 2.5%. Study-level findings and limits: Per published reports, the classifier diagnosed cytomegalovirus status with high specificity and sensitivity.

The clonotype comes from a man aged 18 to 35 in good health and CMV-seronegative. The genes are TRBV11-3 and TRBJ1-1, with TRBD1 matching over 9 bases. The material sequenced was PBMCs. CDR3 nucleotide sequence: TGTGCCAGCAGCCCCGGGACAGGGACCGCTGAAGCTTTCTTT. It translates to CASSPGTGTAEAFF.